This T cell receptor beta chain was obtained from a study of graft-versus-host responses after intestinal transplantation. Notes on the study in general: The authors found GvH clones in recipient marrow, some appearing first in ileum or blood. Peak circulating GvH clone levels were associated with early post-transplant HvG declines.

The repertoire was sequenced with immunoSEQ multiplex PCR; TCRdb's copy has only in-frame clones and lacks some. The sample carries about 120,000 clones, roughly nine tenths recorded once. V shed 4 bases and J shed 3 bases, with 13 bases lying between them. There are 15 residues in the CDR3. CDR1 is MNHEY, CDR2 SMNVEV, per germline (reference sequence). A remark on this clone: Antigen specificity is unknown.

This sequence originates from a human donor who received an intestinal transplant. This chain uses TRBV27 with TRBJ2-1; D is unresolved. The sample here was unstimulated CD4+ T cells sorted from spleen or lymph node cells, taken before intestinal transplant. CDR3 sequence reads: CASSSPELGYNEQFF. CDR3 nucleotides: TGTGCCAGCAGTTCCCCTGAGCTCGGCTACAATGAGCAGTTCTTC.